What follows are 29 T cell receptor beta chains derived from one specimen sequenced in a study of OX40 agonist ivuxolimab in advanced cancers. TCRdb's table, derived via immunoSEQ multiplex PCR, lists solely in-frame clones and lacks some. This table holds 80,000 or so clones, more than 80% found once. Sequenced here: CD4+ or CD8+ T cells sorted from blood, sampled in a trial of the OX40 agonist ivuxolimab. The receptor source for this set is an adult with an advanced solid tumor such as melanoma, head and neck, liver or kidney cancer.

The CDR3 sequence is CASSLFLGLRNEKLFF. CDR3 DNA: TGTGCCAGCAGCTTGTTTCTGGGTCTACGGAATGAAAAACTGTTTTTT. The chain couples TRBV5-6 to TRBJ1-4, with D hard to call. CDR3 length equals 16 residues. Germline V gene lookup returns CDR1 SGHDT and CDR2 YYEEEE. The V end was cut by 1 base, the J end by 5 bases, with 15 bases between.

The CDR3 here is CAWTAGGGGNTIYF. Written as DNA, the CDR3 is TGTGCCTGGACCGCAGGGGGCGGTGGAAACACCATATATTTT. V is TRBV30 and J is TRBJ1-3, with 8 bases aligning to TRBD1. CDR3 length: 14 residues. The germline gives CDR1 GTSNPN, CDR2 SVGIG (reference sequence). Trimming cost V 4 bases and J 3 bases; bases outside gene matches: 5.

This clone was detected a few times. This rearrangement joins TRBV28 to TRBJ1-1; 7 nucleotides line up with TRBD1. This CDR3 region has 16 residues. Trimming at V came to 2 bases and at J to 3 bases, leaving 9 bases not matched to a gene. CDR1 and CDR2 (germline): MDHEN, SYDVKM. The DNA for the CDR3 is TGTGCCAGCAGTTTACGGGACAGTGCTGTCCACACTGAAGCTTTCTTT. It specifies CASSLRDSAVHTEAFF.

The gene calls are TRBV18 and TRBJ2-7, with 7 bases lining up with TRBD2. The CDR3 covers 13 residues. The trim removed 6 bases at V and 6 bases at J, leaving 8 bases unmatched. In germline, CDR1 is KGHSH, CDR2 LQKENI. CDR3 coding DNA: TGTGCCAGCTCCCGAGGACTAGATGGCGAGCAGTACTTC. Translating gives CASSRGLDGEQYF.

This clone has only a few counts. Mismatch with germline at one junction end may stem from a read error. In DNA form, the CDR3 reads TGTGCCTGGAGTCTCCTCTCGGGACAGAACTTT. Translated, it gives CAWSLLSGQNF. This sequence joins TRBV30 and TRBJ1-1, with 7 bases fitting TRBD1. Per germline, CDR1 GTSNPN and CDR2 SVGIG (reference sequence). The CDR3 length is 11 residues.

This clone was found a few times. The chain employs TRBV9 and TRBJ2-1; the match to TRBD2 covers 7 bases. Germline trimming cut 4 bases from V and 8 bases from J; bases unmatched to any gene: 9. The CDR3 runs 14 residues. From germline, CDR1 is SGDLS and CDR2 YYNGEE. The CDR3 DNA sequence: TGTGCCAGCAGCCCGTTGACCCGGGAGGATGAGCAGTTCTTC. Amino acid sequence: CASSPLTREDEQFF.

This chain uses TRBV5-8 with TRBJ2-5; unclear D gene. V lost 0 bases and J 11 bases, leaving 23 bases between the germline ends. The CDR3 runs 16 residues. CDR1 and CDR2 from the germline V gene are SGHTS and YDEGEE. As DNA, the CDR3 is TGTGCCAGCAGCTTGGCCATCGGAGCGATATTTAAAGAGCAGTACTTC. Translated: CASSLAIGAIFKEQYF.

The rearrangement uses TRBV4-2 and TRBJ1-4; D is undetermined. From germline, CDR1 is LGHNA and CDR2 YNFKEQ. This CDR3 spans 16 amino acids. Trimming pared 1 base from V and 8 bases from J, leaving 17 bases between. CDR3 DNA: TGTGCCAGCAGCCAAGGCTCGGGTATGATAAGGGAAAAACTGTTTTTT. Encoded protein: CASSQGSGMIREKLFF.

The chain uses TRBV28 and TRBJ2-7; 9 nucleotides line up with TRBD1. Looked up from germline, CDR1 is MDHEN and CDR2 is SYDVKM. This CDR3 has 18 amino acids. V lost 4 bases, J lost 7 bases, and 20 bases stayed unmatched. The CDR3 loop reads CASSSPGTGIFTTGEQYF. The CDR3, as DNA: TGTGCCAGCAGTTCTCCCGGGACAGGGATCTTCACTACGGGGGAGCAGTACTTC.

DNA of the CDR3: TGTGCCAGCAGCCCCCGAGGCAGGGGGCCAGAGACCCAGTACTTC. Protein: CASSPRGRGPETQYF. V is TRBV7-3 and J is TRBJ2-5; the match to TRBD1 covers 8 bases. V lost 5 bases and J lost 4; bases outside the gene matches: 9. CDR3 length: 15 amino acids. Germline V gene sequence: CDR1 SGHTA, CDR2 FQGTGA.

V is TRBV19 and J is TRBJ2-5; D could derive from TRBD1 or TRBD2 (5 bases each). The CDR3 sequence is 15 residues long. Germline V gene data show CDR1 as LNHDA and CDR2 as SQIVND (reference sequence). Trimming took off 2 bases at V and 3 bases at J, with 13 bases between the two ends. CDR3 bases: TGTGCCAGTAGTATACAGGTGGGGGTGAAAGAGACCCAGTACTTC. It yields the protein CASSIQVGVKETQYF.

The chain recombines TRBV30 with TRBJ1-2; TRBD1 agrees at 7 bases. The CDR3 is made up of 15 amino acids. CDR1 and CDR2 (germline): GTSNPN, SVGIG (reference sequence). V lost 1 base and J lost 7; bases outside the gene matches: 12. In DNA form, the CDR3 reads TGTGCCTGGAGTGGTATAGTTTTGCAGGGGGTTGGCTACACCTTC. Residues: CAWSGIVLQGVGYTF. The variable domain in full, with the rest retrieved from reference TRBV30 and TRBJ1-2, is SQTIHQWPATLVQPVGSPLSLECTVEGTSNPNLYWYRQAAGRGLQLLFYSVGIGQISSEVPQNLSASRPQDRQFILSSKKLLLSDSGFYLCAWSGIVLQGVGYTFGSGTRLTVV.

Here the CDR3 reads CASSPNTGELFF. The CDR3 nucleotides read TGTGCCAGCAGCCCGAACACCGGGGAGCTGTTTTTT. This sequence joins TRBV11-3 and TRBJ2-2; the D is unclear. This CDR3 is 12 amino acids long. Trimming stripped 5 bases from V and 0 bases from J, with 1 base between. Germline CDR1 SGHNT, CDR2 YENEEA.

The chain couples TRBV11-2 to TRBJ1-2; D is uncertain. Trimming removed 5 bases from V and 3 bases from J, with 10 bases in between. The CDR3 runs 13 residues. In germline, CDR1 is SGHAT, CDR2 FQNNGV. CDR3 bases: TGTGCCAGCAGCGCCCAGGTGGACTATGGCTACACCTTC. Residues: CASSAQVDYGYTF.

This clone occurred once. The J gene is TRBJ2-1, the V gene TRBV2; 11 bases match TRBD2. J was trimmed by 0 bases and V by 3 bases; bases with no gene match: 4. The CDR3 length is 17 residues. Germline V gene lookup returns CDR1 SNHLY and CDR2 FYNNEI. CDR3 sequence (DNA): TGTGCCAGCAGTGACGATAGCGGGGGGGTCTCCTACAATGAGCAGTTCTTC. Residues: CASSDDSGGVSYNEQFF.

The J gene is TRBJ2-7, the V gene TRBV7-2; D uncertain. Trimming took 2 bases from V and 7 from J, leaving 15 bases between them. This CDR3 comprises 14 residues. Germline lookup yields CDR1 SGHTA and CDR2 FQGNSA. The CDR3 DNA reads TGTGCCAGCAGCTTAAGTAGTTTGCCGTGGGAGCAGTACTTC. Residues: CASSLSSLPWEQYF.

This clone was detected only once. The rearrangement joins TRBV5-5 to TRBJ2-7; a possible D gene is TRBD2 (6 bases). The CDR3 has 14 residues. Germline assignment: CDR1 SGHKS and CDR2 YYEKEE (reference sequence). The germline V and J ends were trimmed by 7 bases and 7 bases, with 21 bases remaining between them. The CDR3 bases are TGTGCCAGCTTCGGGGTAGCGGTGGCGGGAGAGCAGTACTTC. The encoded protein is CASFGVAVAGEQYF.

The chain is built from TRBV7-2 and TRBJ1-2, with D hard to call. Germline CDR1 SGHTA, CDR2 FQGNSA. This CDR3 region has 15 residues. With 1 base removed from V and 2 bases from J, the gap between germline ends came to 11 bases. As DNA, the CDR3 is TGTGCCAGCAGCTTAGTAGGCAGGACCAACTATGGCTACACCTTC. Translated: CASSLVGRTNYGYTF.

The J gene is TRBJ2-5, the V gene TRBV10-2; the D is unclear. From germline, CDR1 is WSHSY and CDR2 SAAADI. V dropped 6 bases and J dropped 2 bases, with 4 bases sitting between them. The CDR3 extends over 11 amino acids. The CDR3 loop is CASSPQETQYF. The CDR3 DNA is TGCGCCAGCAGCCCACAAGAGACCCAGTACTTC.

The sample holds a few counts of this clone. V is TRBV19 and J is TRBJ1-2; the match to TRBD1 covers 7 bases. CDR1 and CDR2 from the germline V gene are LNHDA and SQIVND (reference sequence). The ends lost 6 bases at V and 5 bases at J; junction bases unmatched: 12. The CDR3 consists of 15 residues. Here the CDR3 DNA reads TGTGCCAGTAGCATCGACCTAGGGACAGAATATGGCTACACCTTC. Its translation: CASSIDLGTEYGYTF.

The rearrangement links TRBV5-5 to TRBJ1-2; D ambiguous. This CDR3 is built from 15 residues. Between the trimmed V and J ends, which lost 0 bases and 4 bases, there was a span of 13 bases. Germline-derived CDR1 and CDR2 are SGHKS and YYEKEE (reference sequence). CDR3 in amino acids: CASSLGGRPPYGYTF. CDR3 nucleotides: TGTGCCAGCAGCTTGGGAGGGCGACCCCCCTATGGCTACACCTTC.

V and J are TRBV5-1 and TRBJ1-2; 7 bases line up with TRBD1. Germline V CDR1 and CDR2: SGHRS, YFSETQ. CDR3 size: 13 residues. J lost 4 bases, V lost 0 bases, and 0 bases had no gene match. The CDR3 DNA sequence: TGCGCCAGCAGCTTGGCAGGGGGCTATGGCTACACCTTC. Translation: CASSLAGGYGYTF.

This chain joins TRBV10-3 and TRBJ1-2, with no clear D. With 6 bases removed from V and 5 bases from J, the gap between germline ends came to 16 bases. Germline V gene lookup returns CDR1 ENHRY and CDR2 SYGVKD. The CDR3 is 14 residues long. The CDR3 DNA reads as TGTGCCATCAGCAACTCCCCGTCGGGGTATGGCTACACCTTC. As protein: CAISNSPSGYGYTF.

This chain connects TRBV14 to TRBJ1-4; D is perhaps TRBD1 (6 bases). V was clipped by 4 bases and J by 5 bases, with 17 bases between them. The CDR3 is 16 residues long. Germline V CDR1 and CDR2: SGHDN, FVKESK. The CDR3 protein is CASSRLAGRGNEKLFF. The DNA for the CDR3 is TGTGCCAGCAGCCGCCTTGCAGGGAGGGGGAATGAAAAACTGTTTTTT.

V is TRBV2 and J is TRBJ2-7; weak D call: TRBD1 (6 bases). CDR1 is SNHLY, CDR2 FYNNEI, per germline. V was clipped by 7 bases and J by 2 bases, with 9 bases between them. The CDR3 extends over 12 amino acids. DNA for the CDR3: TGTGCCAGCAAACAGGGCACCTACGAGCAGTACTTC. It is translated as CASKQGTYEQYF.

This clone was recorded a few times. This chain joins TRBV30 and TRBJ1-1; D is unresolved. CDR3 length: 12 amino acids. Trimming removed 2 bases at V and 1 base at J, with 5 bases between. Germline V gene sequence: CDR1 GTSNPN, CDR2 SVGIG (reference sequence). The CDR3 DNA sequence: TGTGCCTGGAGTAGGTCGAACACTGAAGCTTTCTTT. Amino acid sequence: CAWSRSNTEAFF.

V is TRBV2 and J is TRBJ2-5; TRBD2 aligns across 14 bases. Per the germline V gene, CDR1 is SNHLY and CDR2 is FYNNEI. The CDR3 runs 15 residues. With V trimmed by 4 bases and J by 7 bases, 5 bases remained unmatched. In nucleotides, the CDR3 is TGTGCCAGCAGTGTTGGGACTAGCGGGGGTCGGACCCAGTACTTC. Its protein is CASSVGTSGGRTQYF.

This clone appeared a few times. The chain joins TRBV10-1 to TRBJ2-7; 7 bases fit TRBD2. Germline V CDR1 and CDR2: WNHNN, SYGVQD (reference sequence). Trimming took 3 bases from V and 10 from J; bases not matched to a gene: 6. This CDR3 region has 12 residues. The CDR3 region is CASSDERGRQYF. CDR3 nucleotide sequence: TGCGCCAGCAGTGACGAGCGGGGCCGCCAGTACTTC.

This clone was observed a handful of times. The chain joins TRBV19 to TRBJ1-5; TRBD1 might be the D (6 bases). Deletions cut 8 bases from V and 6 bases from J, with 14 bases between. The CDR3 extends over 13 amino acids. Germline CDR1 is LNHDA and CDR2 is SQIVND (reference sequence). CDR3 amino acids: CASRTGRGQPQHF. As DNA, the CDR3 is TGTGCCAGTCGAACAGGGAGAGGTCAGCCCCAGCATTTT.